The 8 T cell receptor beta chains listed next were all sequenced from one sample in a study of T cell responses to AZD1222 COVID-19 vaccine. Method: immunoSEQ multiplex PCR; TCRdb's copy keeps in-frame clones and lacks some. The table has about 40,000 clones, roughly 85% seen once. The source was peripheral blood, collected 28 days after the second dose of the MenACWY control vaccine. These receptors were obtained from an adult who received the MenACWY meningococcal vaccine as a control.

The chain employs TRBV9 and TRBJ2-7; 13 bases map to TRBD2. Trimming at V came to 4 bases and at J to 9 bases, leaving 22 bases not matched to a gene. CDR1 and CDR2 from the germline V gene are SGDLS and YYNGEE. The CDR3 covers 19 residues. The CDR3 bases are TGTGCCAGCAGCCCTACCCAACACGGACTAGCGGGAGCGGTCTTTATGCAGTACTTC. Translation: CASSPTQHGLAGAVFMQYF.

CDR3 sequence (DNA): TGTGCCAGCAGTTATCCGGGACAACTCACACGGGAGCTGTTTTTT. Its translation is CASSYPGQLTRELFF. This rearrangement joins TRBV3-1 (or the pseudogene TRBV3-2) to TRBJ2-2; weak D call: TRBD1 (6 bases). The CDR3 extends over 15 amino acids. Germline V gene data show CDR1 as LGHDT and CDR2 as YNNKEL (reference sequence). V lost 6 bases, J lost 9 bases, and 20 bases lay in between.

The genes are TRBV19 and TRBJ2-7; D possibly corresponds to TRBD2 (5 bases). The CDR3 covers 14 residues. Germline CDR1 reads LNHDA; CDR2 reads SQIVND (reference sequence). The V end lost 2 bases, the J end lost 1 base, and 9 bases lay between the germline ends. CDR3 sequence reads: CASSIQEASYEQYF. The CDR3 nucleotides read TGTGCCAGTAGTATACAGGAGGCATCCTACGAGCAGTACTTC.

The chain couples TRBV3-1 (or the pseudogene TRBV3-2) to TRBJ2-7; 7 positions match TRBD2. Germline V gene lookup returns CDR1 LGHDT and CDR2 YNNKEL (reference sequence). J gave up 4 bases and V 1 base, and 7 bases lay outside the gene matches. There are 15 residues in the CDR3. As DNA, the CDR3 is TGTGCCAGCAGCCAAGTAGGAGCGGGGTTTTACGAGCAGTACTTC. It yields the protein CASSQVGAGFYEQYF.

This clone was observed a handful of times. The chain recombines TRBV24-1 with TRBJ1-5; D unclear. Between the trimmed V and J ends, which lost 4 bases and 6 bases, there was a span of 9 bases. Germline assignment: CDR1 KGHDR and CDR2 SFDVKD. This CDR3 contains 13 residues. This chain's CDR3 is CATSDPAGQPQHF. The CDR3 bases are TGTGCCACCAGTGACCCCGCGGGTCAGCCCCAGCATTTT.

The chain employs TRBV6-5 and TRBJ2-7, with a possible D match to TRBD1 (5 bases). This CDR3 has 15 residues. Germline assignment: CDR1 MNHEY and CDR2 SVGAGI. V was clipped by 7 bases and J by 1 base, with 17 bases between them. The CDR3 region is CASTNRGLGSYEQYF. The CDR3 region has the DNA TGTGCCAGCACTAATAGGGGCTTAGGGTCCTACGAGCAGTACTTC.

The chain carries TRBV5-4 and TRBJ2-5; 8 nucleotides agree with TRBD1. This CDR3 is 16 amino acids long. Germline V gene data show CDR1 as SGHNT and CDR2 as YYREEE (reference sequence). V shed 0 bases and J 3 bases; nucleotides not matched to a gene: 7. The CDR3 DNA sequence: TGTGCCAGCAGCTTGGCCATGGACAGGGCCGAAGAGACCCAGTACTTC. Encoded protein: CASSLAMDRAEETQYF.

CDR3 in DNA: TGTGCCTGGAAGGGACAGAAGAACACCGGGGAGCTGTTTTTT. Amino acid sequence: CAWKGQKNTGELFF. The V gene is TRBV30, the J gene TRBJ2-2, with 7 bases matching TRBD1. The germline CDR1 and CDR2 sequences are GTSNPN and SVGIG (reference sequence). The CDR3 spans 14 residues. V lost 4 bases to trimming and J lost 1 base; unmatched junction nucleotides: 3.